The rows below give T cell receptor beta chains drawn from one sample of a study of sequential checkpoint blockade in melanoma. This table comes from immunoSEQ multiplex PCR, and its TCRdb copy is limited to in-frame clones, with some not included. This table has approximately 21,000 clones, roughly 86% appearing once. The specimen comprised CD8+ T cells sorted from blood (inferred from file names), sampled from a patient given nivolumab and ipilimumab in sequence. The receptor set was obtained from a human donor with melanoma. Each CDR3 is given with its conserved first and last residue. D genes are given only for firm matches. Clone size is stated in some rows and not others, as once, few, many or a class when expanded.

clone size | J gene | D gene | V gene | CDR3 protein | CDR3 DNA
. | TRBJ2-1 | TRBD2 | TRBV19 | CASSRTSGRASDEQFF | TGTGCCAGTAGTAGAACTAGCGGGAGGGCCAGCGATGAGCAGTTCTTC
. | TRBJ2-1 | . | TRBV7-6 | CASSLAEGRAYNEQFF | TGTGCCAGCAGCTTAGCGGAGGGAAGGGCCTACAATGAGCAGTTCTTC
once | TRBJ1-1 | TRBD1 | TRBV2 | CASSGWELGQGGTEAFF | TGTGCCAGCAGTGGTTGGGAATTGGGACAGGGAGGGACTGAAGCTTTCTTT
. | TRBJ1-2 | . | TRBV6-1 | CASSLRHRSYYGYTF | TGTGCCAGCTCCCTTCGGCACAGATCTTACTATGGCTACACCTTC
few | TRBJ2-7 | TRBD2 | TRBV28 | CASRREASYEQYF | TGTGCCAGCAGGCGGGAGGCGTCCTACGAGCAGTACTTC
few | TRBJ2-5 | TRBD1 | TRBV30 | CAWRWGQTQETQYF | TGTGCCTGGAGGTGGGGACAGACCCAAGAGACCCAGTACTTC
. | TRBJ2-7 | . | TRBV6-5 | CASRNNRNEQYF | TGTGCCAGCAGGAACAACAGGAACGAGCAGTACTTC
. | TRBJ2-3 | TRBD2 | TRBV9 | CASSVGTSGFTDTQYF | TGTGCCAGCAGCGTAGGGACTAGCGGCTTCACAGATACGCAGTATTTT
. | TRBJ2-7 | . | TRBV7-2 | CASRARYEQYF | TGTGCCAGCAGGGCCCGCTACGAGCAGTACTTC
. | TRBJ2-3 | TRBD1 | TRBV5-5 | CASSLGGTGAQDTQYF | TGTGCCAGCAGCTTGGGAGGGACAGGTGCCCAAGATACGCAGTATTTT
. | TRBJ2-3 | . | TRBV15 | CATSRARGAHTDTQYF | TGTGCCACCAGCAGAGCCCGGGGGGCACACACAGATACGCAGTATTTT
. | TRBJ2-5 | TRBD2 | TRBV15 | CATRKGTSGWEETQYF | TGTGCCACCAGAAAAGGGACTAGCGGGTGGGAAGAGACCCAGTACTTC
. | TRBJ2-7 | TRBD1 | TRBV4-2 | CASSPADRVDGEQYF | TGTGCCAGCAGCCCAGCCGACAGGGTAGACGGCGAGCAGTACTTC
once | TRBJ1-1 | . | TRBV2 | CASKGDMNTEAFF | TGTGCCAGCAAAGGGGACATGAACACTGAAGCTTTCTTT
. | TRBJ2-5 | . | TRBV7-9 | CASSLASSVQETQYF | TGTGCCAGCAGCTTAGCTTCTAGCGTACAAGAGACCCAGTACTTC
. | TRBJ1-1 | . | TRBV4-3 | CASSHQPGGETEAFF | TGCGCCAGCAGCCACCAGCCGGGGGGTGAAACTGAAGCTTTCTTT
. | TRBJ1-3 | . | TRBV7-3 | CASSLQGHSGNTIYF | TGTGCCAGCAGCTTGCAGGGCCACTCTGGAAACACCATATATTTT
once | TRBJ2-2 | TRBD1 | TRBV30 | CAWSRGSGELFF | TGTGCCTGGAGCAGGGGGAGCGGGGAGCTGTTTTTT
. | TRBJ2-1 | TRBD2 | TRBV12-5 | CASGGTSGLSYNEQFF | TGTGCTAGTGGCGGGACTAGCGGCCTCTCCTACAATGAGCAGTTCTTC
. | TRBJ1-5 | TRBD1 | TRBV19 | CASSTWTGTFSNQPQHF | TGTGCCAGTAGTACATGGACAGGGACTTTTAGCAATCAGCCCCAGCATTTT
. | TRBJ2-4 | . | TRBV2 | CASSDVTPKNIQYF | TGTGCCAGCAGTGATGTGACTCCGAAAAACATTCAGTACTTC
. | TRBJ1-2 | TRBD1 | TRBV6-5 | CASTATGHNGYTF | TGTGCCAGCACCGCGACAGGGCATAATGGCTACACCTTC
once | TRBJ1-1 | . | TRBV21-1 | CASSVYLAHNCTEAFF | TGTGCCAGCAGTGTGTATTTAGCTCACAATTGCACTGAAGCTTTCTTT
few | TRBJ2-5 | TRBD1 | TRBV9 | CASSVSDRLQETQYF | TGTGCCAGCAGCGTTTCGGACAGGTTACAAGAGACCCAGTACTTC
. | TRBJ2-7 | TRBD1 | TRBV6-5 | CASSFRDRGSYEQYF | TGTGCCAGCAGTTTTCGGGACAGGGGGTCGTACGAGCAGTACTTC
. | TRBJ1-5 | . | TRBV14 | CASSHNSGRRQPQHF | TGTGCCAGCAGCCATAACAGTGGACGGAGGCAGCCCCAGCATTTT
. | TRBJ2-2 | TRBD1 | TRBV18 | CASSPKGQGDTGELFF | TGTGCCAGCTCACCAAAGGGACAGGGCGACACCGGGGAGCTGTTTTTT
once | TRBJ2-7 | TRBD2 | TRBV7-8 | CASSFTVNLAATRSYEQYF | TGTGCCAGCAGCTTCACAGTAAACCTAGCGGCCACCAGGTCCTACGAGCAGTACTTC
. | TRBJ1-2 | . | TRBV30 | CAWSRSAGYTF | TGTGCCTGGAGCAGGTCGGCCGGCTACACCTTC
. | TRBJ2-1 | TRBD2 | TRBV14 | CASSPKIPHNGLAGASSEQFF | TGTGCCAGCAGCCCCAAGATCCCGCATAATGGACTAGCGGGAGCTAGTAGTGAGCAGTTCTTC
. | TRBJ1-2 | . | TRBV28 | CASRSLHDSPLYGYTF | TGTGCCAGCAGATCCCTCCACGACAGCCCCCTCTATGGCTACACCTTC
. | TRBJ2-1 | . | TRBV28 | CASSFSYNEQFF | TGTGCCAGCAGCTTCTCCTACAATGAGCAGTTCTTC
. | TRBJ2-2 | . | TRBV10-3 | CAIRDGANTGELFF | TGTGCCATCAGGGACGGGGCGAACACCGGGGAGCTGTTTTTT
. | TRBJ1-1 | . | TRBV28 | CASSLATGGEAFF | TGTGCCAGCAGTTTAGCGACAGGTGGTGAAGCTTTCTTT
. | TRBJ2-7 | . | TRBV20-1 | CSASGPGEQYF | TGCAGTGCTTCCGGCCCGGGAGAGCAGTACTTC
. | TRBJ1-5 | . | TRBV28 | CASRFPSGNRQPQHF | TGTGCCAGCAGATTTCCCTCAGGGAACCGGCAGCCCCAGCATTTT
. | TRBJ1-5 | . | TRBV27 | CASSPASTGQPQHF | TGTGCCAGCAGTCCAGCATCGACGGGTCAGCCCCAGCATTTT
. | TRBJ1-2 | . | TRBV11-3 | CASSLGAGSSNYGYTF | TGTGCCAGCAGCTTAGGCGCTGGGAGTTCTAACTATGGCTACACCTTC
once | TRBJ1-2 | . | TRBV7-6 | CAGSLDKLLGYTF | TGTGCCGGCAGCTTAGACAAGTTGCTTGGCTACACCTTC
. | TRBJ2-7 | TRBD2 | TRBV11-2 | CASSLTTGTSSYEQYF | TGTGCCAGCAGCTTAACGACCGGGACTAGCTCCTACGAGCAGTACTTC
few | TRBJ2-5 | TRBD2 | TRBV5-4 | CASSFDGGLAGGVGETQYF | TGTGCCAGCAGCTTTGACGGCGGACTAGCGGGAGGGGTGGGTGAGACCCAGTACTTC
. | TRBJ1-1 | TRBD1 | TRBV18 | CASLGQVNTEAFF | TGTGCCAGCCTGGGACAGGTAAACACTGAAGCTTTCTTT
. | TRBJ1-4 | . | TRBV2 | CASSEGRRKEKLFF | TGTGCCAGCAGTGAAGGGCGGCGAAAGGAAAAACTGTTTTTT
. | TRBJ2-3 | . | TRBV27 | CASSLLLTGGTDTQYF | TGTGCCAGCAGTTTACTTTTAACGGGGGGCACAGATACGCAGTATTTT
. | TRBJ1-3 | TRBD1 | TRBV28 | CASSLPSGGRNTIYF | TGTGCCAGCAGCCTCCCGTCAGGGGGCCGAAACACCATATATTTT